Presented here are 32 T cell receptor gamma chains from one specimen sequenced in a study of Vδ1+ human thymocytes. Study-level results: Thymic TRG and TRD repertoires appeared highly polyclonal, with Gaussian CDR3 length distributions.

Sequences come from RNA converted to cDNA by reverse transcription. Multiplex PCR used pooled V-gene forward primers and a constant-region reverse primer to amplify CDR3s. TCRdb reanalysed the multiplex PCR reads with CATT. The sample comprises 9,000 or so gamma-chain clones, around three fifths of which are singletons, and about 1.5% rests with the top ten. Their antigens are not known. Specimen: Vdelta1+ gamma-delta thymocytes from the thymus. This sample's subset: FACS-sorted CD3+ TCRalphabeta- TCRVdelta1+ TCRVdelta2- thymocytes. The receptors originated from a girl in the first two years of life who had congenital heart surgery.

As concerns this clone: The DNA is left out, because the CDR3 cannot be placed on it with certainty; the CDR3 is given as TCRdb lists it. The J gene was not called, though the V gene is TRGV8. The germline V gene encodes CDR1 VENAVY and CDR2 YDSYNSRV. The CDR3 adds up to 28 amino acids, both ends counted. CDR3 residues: CATWDARNSLAVEQHLLSQVSIGRIQHF.

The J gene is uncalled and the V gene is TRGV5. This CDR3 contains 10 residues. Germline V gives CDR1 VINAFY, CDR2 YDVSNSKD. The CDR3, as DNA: TGTGCCACCTGGGACTCCCTTTTCCTCTTT. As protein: CATWDSLFLF.

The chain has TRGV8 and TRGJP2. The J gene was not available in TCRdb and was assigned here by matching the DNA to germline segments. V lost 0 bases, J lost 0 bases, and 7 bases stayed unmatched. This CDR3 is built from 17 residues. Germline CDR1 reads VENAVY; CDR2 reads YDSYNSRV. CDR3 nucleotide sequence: TGTGCCACCTGGGATAGGCGGGTAGATAGTAGTGATTGGATCAAGACGTTT. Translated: CATWDRRVDSSDWIKTF.

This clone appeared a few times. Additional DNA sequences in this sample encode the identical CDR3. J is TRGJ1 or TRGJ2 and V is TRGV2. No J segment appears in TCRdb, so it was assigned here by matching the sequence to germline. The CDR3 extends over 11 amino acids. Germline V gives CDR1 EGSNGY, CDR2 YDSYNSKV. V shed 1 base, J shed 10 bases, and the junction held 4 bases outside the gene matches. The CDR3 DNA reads TGTGCCACCTGGGACGGACCAAAGAAACTCTTT. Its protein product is CATWDGPKKLF.

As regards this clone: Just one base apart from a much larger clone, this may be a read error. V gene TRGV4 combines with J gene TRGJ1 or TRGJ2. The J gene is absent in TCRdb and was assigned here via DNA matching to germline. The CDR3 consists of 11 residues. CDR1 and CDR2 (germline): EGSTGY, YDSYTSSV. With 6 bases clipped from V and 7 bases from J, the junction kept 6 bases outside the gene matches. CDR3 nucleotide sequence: TGTGCCACCTGGTACGGATATAAGAAACTCTTT. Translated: CATWYGYKKLF.

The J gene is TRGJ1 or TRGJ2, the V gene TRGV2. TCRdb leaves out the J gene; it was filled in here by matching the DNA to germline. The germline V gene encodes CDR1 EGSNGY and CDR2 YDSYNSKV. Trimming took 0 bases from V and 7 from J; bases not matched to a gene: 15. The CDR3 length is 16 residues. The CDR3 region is CATWDGPVQVGYKKLF. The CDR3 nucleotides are TGTGCCACCTGGGACGGGCCGGTTCAGGTAGGGTATAAGAAACTCTTT.

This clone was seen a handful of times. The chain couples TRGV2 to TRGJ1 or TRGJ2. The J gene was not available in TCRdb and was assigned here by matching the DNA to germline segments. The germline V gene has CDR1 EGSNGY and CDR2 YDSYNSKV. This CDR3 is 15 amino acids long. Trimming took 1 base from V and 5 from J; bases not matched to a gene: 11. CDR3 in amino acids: CATWDGGGRNYKKLF. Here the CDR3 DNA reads TGTGCCACCTGGGACGGCGGGGGAAGGAATTATAAGAAACTCTTT.

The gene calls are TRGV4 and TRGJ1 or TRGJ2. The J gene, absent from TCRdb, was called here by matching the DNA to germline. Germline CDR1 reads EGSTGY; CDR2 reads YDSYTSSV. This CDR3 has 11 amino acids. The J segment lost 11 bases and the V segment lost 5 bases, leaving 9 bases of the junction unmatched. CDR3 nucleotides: TGTGCCACCTGGGTATCAGGCGAGAAACTCTTT. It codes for CATWVSGEKLF.

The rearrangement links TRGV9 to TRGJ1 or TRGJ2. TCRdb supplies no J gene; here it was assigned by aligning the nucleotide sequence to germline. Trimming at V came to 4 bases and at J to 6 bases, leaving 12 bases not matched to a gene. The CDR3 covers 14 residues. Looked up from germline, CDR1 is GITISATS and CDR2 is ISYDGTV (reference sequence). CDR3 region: CALWEGLIGYKKLF. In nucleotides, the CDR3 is TGTGCCTTGTGGGAAGGCTTAATTGGTTATAAGAAACTCTTT.

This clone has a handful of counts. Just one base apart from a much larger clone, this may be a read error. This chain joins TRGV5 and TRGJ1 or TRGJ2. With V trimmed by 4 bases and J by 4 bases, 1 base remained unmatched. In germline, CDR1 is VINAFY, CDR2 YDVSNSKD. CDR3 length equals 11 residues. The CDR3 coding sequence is TGTGCCACCTGGGAGTATTATAAGAAACTCTTT. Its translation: CATWEYYKKLF.

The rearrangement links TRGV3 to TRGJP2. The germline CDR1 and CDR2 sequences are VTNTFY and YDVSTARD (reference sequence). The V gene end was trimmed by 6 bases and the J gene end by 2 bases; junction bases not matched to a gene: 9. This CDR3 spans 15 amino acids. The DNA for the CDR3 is TGTGCCACCTGGCTCCTCTCCAGTAGTGATTGGATCAAGACGTTT. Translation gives CATWLLSSSDWIKTF.

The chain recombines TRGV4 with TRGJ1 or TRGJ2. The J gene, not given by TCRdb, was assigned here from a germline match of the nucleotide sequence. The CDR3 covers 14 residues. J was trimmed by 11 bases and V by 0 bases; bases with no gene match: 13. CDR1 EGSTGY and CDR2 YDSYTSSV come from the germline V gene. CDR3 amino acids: CATWDGLGRIQKLF. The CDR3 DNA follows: TGTGCCACCTGGGATGGGCTAGGGAGGATTCAGAAACTCTTT.

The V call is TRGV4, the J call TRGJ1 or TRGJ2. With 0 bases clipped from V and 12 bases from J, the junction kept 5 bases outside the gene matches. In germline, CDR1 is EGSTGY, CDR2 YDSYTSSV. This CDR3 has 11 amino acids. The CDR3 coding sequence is TGTGCCACCTGGGATGGGCCTTGGAAACTCTTT. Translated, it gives CATWDGPWKLF.

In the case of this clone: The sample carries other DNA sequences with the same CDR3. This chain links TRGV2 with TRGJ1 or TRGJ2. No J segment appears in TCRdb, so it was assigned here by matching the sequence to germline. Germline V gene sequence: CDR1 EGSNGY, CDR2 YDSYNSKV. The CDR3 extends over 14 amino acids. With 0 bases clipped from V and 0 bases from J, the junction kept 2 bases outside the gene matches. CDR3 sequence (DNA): TGTGCCACCTGGGACGGGCTGAATTATTATAAGAAACTCTTT. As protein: CATWDGLNYYKKLF.

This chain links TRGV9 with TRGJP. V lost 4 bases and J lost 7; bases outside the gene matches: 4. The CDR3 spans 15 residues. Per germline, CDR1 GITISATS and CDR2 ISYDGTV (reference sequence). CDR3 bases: TGTGCCTTGTGGGAATACGAGTTGGGCAAAAAAATCAAGGTATTT. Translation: CALWEYELGKKIKVF.

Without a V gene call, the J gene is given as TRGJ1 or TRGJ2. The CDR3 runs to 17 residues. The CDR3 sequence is CATWDRREVDRRPKKLF. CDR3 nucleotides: TGTGCCACCTGGGACAGACGGGAAGTGGACCGGCGGCCAAAGAAACTCTTT.

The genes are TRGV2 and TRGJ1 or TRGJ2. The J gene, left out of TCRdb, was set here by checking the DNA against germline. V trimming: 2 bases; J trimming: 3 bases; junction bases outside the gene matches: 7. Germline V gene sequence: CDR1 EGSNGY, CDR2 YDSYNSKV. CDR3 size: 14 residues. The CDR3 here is CATWDDPVYYKKLF. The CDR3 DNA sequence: TGTGCCACCTGGGACGACCCAGTTTATTATAAGAAACTCTTT.

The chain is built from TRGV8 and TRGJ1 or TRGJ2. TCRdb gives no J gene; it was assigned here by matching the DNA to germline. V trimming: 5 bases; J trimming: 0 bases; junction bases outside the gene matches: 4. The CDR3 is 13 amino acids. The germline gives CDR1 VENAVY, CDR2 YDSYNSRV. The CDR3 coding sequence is TGTGCCACCTGGGGTACGAATTATTATAAGAAACTCTTT. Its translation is CATWGTNYYKKLF.

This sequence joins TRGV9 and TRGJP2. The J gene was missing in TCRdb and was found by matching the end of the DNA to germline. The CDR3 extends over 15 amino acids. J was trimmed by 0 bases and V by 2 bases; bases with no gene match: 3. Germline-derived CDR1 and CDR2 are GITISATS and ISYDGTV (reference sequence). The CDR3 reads CALWEDYSSDWIKTF. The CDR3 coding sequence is TGTGCCTTGTGGGAGGATTATAGTAGTGATTGGATCAAGACGTTT.

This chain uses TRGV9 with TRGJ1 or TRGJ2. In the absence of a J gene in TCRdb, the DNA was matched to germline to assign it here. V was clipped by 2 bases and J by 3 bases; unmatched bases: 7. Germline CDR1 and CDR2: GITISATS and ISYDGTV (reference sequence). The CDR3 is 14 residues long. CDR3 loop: CALWEEIRYYKKLF. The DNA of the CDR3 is TGTGCCTTGTGGGAGGAGATCCGTTATTATAAGAAACTCTTT.

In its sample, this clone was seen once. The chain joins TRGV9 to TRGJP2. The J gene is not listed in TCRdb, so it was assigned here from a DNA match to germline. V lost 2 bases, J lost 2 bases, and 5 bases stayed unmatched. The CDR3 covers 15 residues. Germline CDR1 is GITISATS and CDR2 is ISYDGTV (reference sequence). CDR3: CALWEGNSSDWIKTF. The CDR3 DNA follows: TGTGCCTTGTGGGAGGGAAACAGTAGTGATTGGATCAAGACGTTT.

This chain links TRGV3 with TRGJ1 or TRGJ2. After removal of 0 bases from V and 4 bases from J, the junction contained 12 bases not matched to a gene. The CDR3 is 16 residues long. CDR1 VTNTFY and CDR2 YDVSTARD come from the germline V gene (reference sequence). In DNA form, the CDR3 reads TGTGCCACCTGGGACAGGCCTGGGTCAAGGTATTATAAGAAACTCTTT. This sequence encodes CATWDRPGSRYYKKLF.

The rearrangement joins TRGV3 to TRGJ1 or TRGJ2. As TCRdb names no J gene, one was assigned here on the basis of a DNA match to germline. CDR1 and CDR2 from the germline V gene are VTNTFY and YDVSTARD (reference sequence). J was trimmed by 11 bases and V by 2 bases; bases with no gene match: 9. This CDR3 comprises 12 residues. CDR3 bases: TGTGCCACCTGGGACAAGGTTATGGAGAAACTCTTT. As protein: CATWDKVMEKLF.

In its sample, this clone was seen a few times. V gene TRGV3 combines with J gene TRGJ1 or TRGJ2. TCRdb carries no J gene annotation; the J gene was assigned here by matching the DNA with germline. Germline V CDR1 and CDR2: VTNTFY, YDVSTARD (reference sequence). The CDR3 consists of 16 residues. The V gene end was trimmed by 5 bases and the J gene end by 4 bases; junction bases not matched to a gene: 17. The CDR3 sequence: CATWGIPKAMYYKKLF. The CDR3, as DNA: TGTGCCACCTGGGGCATACCTAAAGCAATGTATTATAAGAAACTCTTT.

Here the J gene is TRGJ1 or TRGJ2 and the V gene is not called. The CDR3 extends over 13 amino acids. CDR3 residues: CATWDRLNYKKLF. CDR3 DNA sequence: TGTGCCACCTGGGACAGACTGAATTATAAGAAACTCTTT.

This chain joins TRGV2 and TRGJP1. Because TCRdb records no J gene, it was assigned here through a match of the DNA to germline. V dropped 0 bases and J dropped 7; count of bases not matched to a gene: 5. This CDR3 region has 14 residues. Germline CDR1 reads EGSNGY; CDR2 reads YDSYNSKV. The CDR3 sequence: CATWDGRGGWFKIF. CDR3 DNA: TGTGCCACCTGGGACGGGCGAGGTGGTTGGTTCAAGATATTT.

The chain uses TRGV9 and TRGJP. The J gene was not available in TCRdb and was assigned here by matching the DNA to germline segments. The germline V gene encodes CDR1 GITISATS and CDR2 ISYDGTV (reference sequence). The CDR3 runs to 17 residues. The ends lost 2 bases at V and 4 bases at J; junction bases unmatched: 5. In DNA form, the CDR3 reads TGTGCCTTGTGGGAGGGGACTCAAGAGTTGGGCAAAAAAATCAAGGTATTT. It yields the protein CALWEGTQELGKKIKVF.

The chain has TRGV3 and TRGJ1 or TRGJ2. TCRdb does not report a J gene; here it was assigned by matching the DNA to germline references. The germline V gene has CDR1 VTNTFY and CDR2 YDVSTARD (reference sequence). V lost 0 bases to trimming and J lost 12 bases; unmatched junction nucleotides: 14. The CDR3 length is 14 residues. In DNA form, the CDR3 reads TGTGCCACCTGGGACAGGTCACCGCGGATGTGGAAACTCTTT. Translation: CATWDRSPRMWKLF.

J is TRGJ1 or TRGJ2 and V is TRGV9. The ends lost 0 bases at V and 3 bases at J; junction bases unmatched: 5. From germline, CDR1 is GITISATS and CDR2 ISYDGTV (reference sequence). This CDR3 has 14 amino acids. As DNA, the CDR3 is TGTGCCTTGTGGGAGGTGCAAGCTTATTATAAGAAACTCTTT. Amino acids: CALWEVQAYYKKLF.

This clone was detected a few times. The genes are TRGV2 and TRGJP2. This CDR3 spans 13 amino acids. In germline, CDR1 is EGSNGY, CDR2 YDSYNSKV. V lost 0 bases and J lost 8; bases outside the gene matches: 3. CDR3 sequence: CATWDGRDWIKTF. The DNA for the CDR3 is TGTGCCACCTGGGACGGGCGAGATTGGATCAAGACGTTT.

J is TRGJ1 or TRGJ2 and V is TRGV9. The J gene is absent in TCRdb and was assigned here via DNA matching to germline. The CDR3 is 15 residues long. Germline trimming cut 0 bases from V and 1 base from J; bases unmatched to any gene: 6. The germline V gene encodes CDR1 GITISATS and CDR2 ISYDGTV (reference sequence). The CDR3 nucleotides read TGTGCCTTGTGGGAGGTGCGGTTTAATTATTATAAGAAACTCTTT. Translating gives CALWEVRFNYYKKLF.

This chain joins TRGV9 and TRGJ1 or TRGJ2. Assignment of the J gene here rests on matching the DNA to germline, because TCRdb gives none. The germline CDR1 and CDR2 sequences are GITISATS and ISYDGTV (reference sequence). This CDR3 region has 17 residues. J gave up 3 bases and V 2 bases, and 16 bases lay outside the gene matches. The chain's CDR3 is CALWEDYQNFPYYKKLF. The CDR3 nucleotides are TGTGCCTTGTGGGAGGACTACCAAAACTTCCCTTATTATAAGAAACTCTTT.